The 18 T cell receptor beta chains below were found in one sample sequenced in a study of CD8+CD57+ T cells in acquired aplastic anemia. Using genomic DNA as the template, TCR beta VDJ and CDR3 profiling was carried out. TCRdb reprocessed the reads via MiXCR and lists one record per CDR3 protein. The table includes more than 250,000 distinct CDR3 sequences, about 56% detected once. The sequenced material came from sorted CD4+, CD8+, or CD8+CD57+ T cells (not recorded which) from PBMCs. The receptors shown here come from a human donor with severe aplastic anemia or a healthy control (not recorded which).

A few counts support this clonotype. V gene TRBV20-1 combines with J gene TRBJ2-7, with D maybe TRBD2 (6 bases). CDR1 DFQATT and CDR2 SNEGSKA come from the germline V gene (reference sequence). The CDR3 extends over 13 amino acids. V lost 3 bases, J lost 4 bases, and 13 bases lay in between. The CDR3 spells CSASDGTPYEQYF. CDR3 bases: TGCAGTGCTAGCGACGGGACTCCTTACGAGCAGTACTTC.

The gene calls are TRBV10-3 and TRBJ2-7; no firm D call. V lost 3 bases, J lost 3 bases, and 6 bases lay in between. The CDR3 length is 12 residues. In germline, CDR1 is ENHRY, CDR2 SYGVKD. CDR3 protein: CAISEPGYEQYF. CDR3 in DNA: TGTGCCATCAGTGAACCGGGCTACGAGCAGTACTTC.

The rearrangement uses TRBV2 and TRBJ1-5; no definite D call. The CDR3 contains 13 residues. Trimming shortened V by 7 bases and J by 3 bases, and 10 bases separated the two germline ends. Germline V gene sequence: CDR1 SNHLY, CDR2 FYNNEI. CDR3 sequence (DNA): TGTGCCAGCATGGCCCGCTTCAATCAGCCCCAGCATTTT. It translates to CASMARFNQPQHF.

This clonotype was detected many times. CDR3 nucleotides: TGTGCTAGTGGCCCCGGACAGGGGGCAACTAATGAAAAACTGTTTTTT. This codes for CASGPGQGATNEKLFF. The chain is built from TRBV12-5 and TRBJ1-4; TRBD1 matches at 10 bases. Per germline, CDR1 LGHNT and CDR2 FRNRAP. V shed 6 bases, J shed 0 bases, and the junction held 4 bases outside the gene matches. The CDR3 covers 16 residues.

In regard to this clonotype: This is likely a read error, given that the CDR3 carries no conserved phenylalanine or tryptophan at its end. It is unclear where the CDR3 begins or ends on the DNA, so no DNA is shown, and the CDR3 is as TCRdb lists it. V usage is TRBV2 and J usage is TRBJ2-5; the D call of TRBD2 is as the table states it, not checked on the DNA. The CDR3 is 13 amino acids long, termini counted. Germline V CDR1 and CDR2: SNHLY, FYNNEI. The CDR3 sequence: CASSVGRSLHFGN.

The rearrangement links TRBV5-1 to TRBJ2-7; D could derive from TRBD1 or TRBD2 (6 bases each). Germline loops: CDR1 SGHRS, CDR2 YFSETQ. V was cut by 0 bases and J by 7 bases, with 20 bases left in between. This CDR3 is built from 16 residues. The CDR3 sequence: CASSLALNGGLWEQYF. The CDR3 nucleotides read TGCGCCAGCAGCTTGGCCCTCAACGGGGGCCTTTGGGAGCAGTACTTC.

This chain uses TRBV6-5 with TRBJ2-2; 7 bases match TRBD1. The junction had 3 bases not matched to a gene; V was cut back by 7 bases and J by 1 base. Germline CDR1 is MNHEY and CDR2 is SVGAGI. CDR3 length: 14 residues. The CDR3: CASTRQGNTGELFF. The CDR3 DNA reads TGTGCCAGCACCAGACAGGGGAACACCGGGGAGCTGTTTTTT.

The chain carries TRBV19 and TRBJ1-1; the D is unclear. Germline values: CDR1 LNHDA, CDR2 SQIVND (reference sequence). Trimming removed 9 bases at V and 6 bases at J, with 5 bases between. CDR3 size: 9 residues. The CDR3 is CASGPEAFF. CDR3 DNA: TGTGCCAGCGGTCCTGAAGCTTTCTTT.

This CDR3 is CASSLLAAGTGIADTQYF. In DNA, the CDR3 is TGTGCCAGCAGCTTATTGGCCGCCGGGACAGGGATAGCAGATACGCAGTATTTT. This sequence joins TRBV7-9 and TRBJ2-3; 9 positions match TRBD1. Germline lookup yields CDR1 SEHNR and CDR2 FQNEAQ (reference sequence). V was clipped by 2 bases and J by 4 bases; unmatched bases: 13. This CDR3 has 18 residues.

The gene calls are TRBV7-9 and TRBJ1-2, with D maybe TRBD1 (6 bases). The ends were cut back, 5 bases at V and 1 base at J, with 14 bases in the middle. Germline CDR1 reads SEHNR; CDR2 reads FQNEAQ (reference sequence). The CDR3 extends over 15 amino acids. The CDR3 region has the DNA TGTGCCAGCAGCCTCCGAGGACAGTATAACTATGGCTACACCTTC. This encodes CASSLRGQYNYGYTF.

This clonotype showed up just a few times. This chain uses TRBV19 with TRBJ2-7; D may be TRBD1 or TRBD2 (5 bases each). Looked up from germline, CDR1 is LNHDA and CDR2 is SQIVND (reference sequence). The CDR3 totals 12 residues. V was cut by 4 bases and J by 2 bases, with 6 bases left in between. CDR3 sequence: CASSRGAYEQYF. DNA for the CDR3: TGTGCCAGTAGTAGAGGGGCCTACGAGCAGTACTTC.

V usage is TRBV6-5 and J usage is TRBJ2-7; TRBD2 matches 11 bases. The germline V gene has CDR1 MNHEY and CDR2 SVGAGI. V was clipped by 5 bases and J by 0 bases; unmatched bases: 3. The CDR3 spans 15 residues. The CDR3 spells CASSVSGGDSYEQYF. In DNA, the CDR3 is TGTGCCAGCAGTGTTAGCGGGGGGGACTCCTACGAGCAGTACTTC.

The chain joins TRBV7-8 to TRBJ1-1, with a weak D call TRBD1 (5 bases). The CDR3 spans 17 residues. The ends were cut back, 5 bases at V and 3 bases at J, with 22 bases in the middle. Germline V lookup: CDR1 SGHVS, CDR2 FQNEAQ. Here the CDR3 DNA reads TGTGCCAGCAGCGACACGGGAGTGGTGGGGCGAGACACTGAAGCTTTCTTT. Translating it yields CASSDTGVVGRDTEAFF. Full variable domain (rest looked up from reference TRBV7-8 and TRBJ1-1): GAGVSQSPRYKVAKRGQDVALRCDPISGHVSLFWYQQALGQGPEFLTYFQNEAQLDKSGLPSDRFFAERPEGSVSTLKIQRTQQEDSAVYLCASSDTGVVGRDTEAFFGQGTRLTVV.

This clonotype was counted ten times or more. The rearrangement links TRBV11-1 to TRBJ2-3; TRBD2 matches 8 bases. This CDR3 region has 14 residues. V lost 3 bases and J lost 7; bases outside the gene matches: 6. Germline CDR1 SGHAT, CDR2 FQDESV (reference sequence). The CDR3 nucleotides read TGTGCCAGCAGCTTTAGCGGGGCACCCTATACGCAGTATTTT. Encoded protein: CASSFSGAPYTQYF.

The chain has TRBV6-6 and TRBJ1-1; a weak D match, TRBD1 (6 bases). V lost 5 bases to trimming and J lost 1 base, with 14 bases between them. The germline gives CDR1 MNHNY, CDR2 SVGAGI (reference sequence). The CDR3 runs 15 residues. The DNA for the CDR3 is TGTGCCAGCAGTCAAACGGACAGAGGGAACACTGAAGCTTTCTTT. This translates into CASSQTDRGNTEAFF.

This clonotype was found many times. This chain joins TRBV2 and TRBJ1-5; D not resolved. The CDR3 is made up of 16 amino acids. Germline V CDR1 and CDR2: SNHLY, FYNNEI. Trimming shortened V by 1 base and J by 5 bases, and 15 bases separated the two germline ends. CDR3 nucleotide sequence: TGTGCCAGCAGTGAAGGTGATGTCAAGCCCTATCAGCCCCAGCATTTT. This translates into CASSEGDVKPYQPQHF. Looking up the rest from reference TRBV2 and TRBJ1-5 gives the full variable domain: EPEVTQTPSHQVTQMGQEVILRCVPISNHLYFYWYRQILGQKVEFLVSFYNNEISEKSEIFDDQFSVERPDGSNFTLKIRSTKLEDSAMYFCASSEGDVKPYQPQHFGDGTRLSIL.

This clonotype came up many times. This chain joins TRBV2 and TRBJ1-2; tentative D call: TRBD1 (6 bases). The V end lost 6 bases, the J end lost 2 bases, and 10 bases lay between the germline ends. Looked up from germline, CDR1 is SNHLY and CDR2 is FYNNEI. The CDR3 runs 13 residues. CDR3 bases: TGTGCCAGCAGGGACAGCTTAAACTATGGCTACACCTTC. This sequence encodes CASRDSLNYGYTF.

V and J are TRBV15 and TRBJ2-1; 7 bases map to TRBD2. The trim removed 6 bases at V and 5 bases at J, leaving 7 bases unmatched. Germline-derived CDR1 and CDR2 are LNHNV and YYDKDF (reference sequence). The CDR3 sequence is 14 residues long. The DNA for the CDR3 is TGTGCCACCAGACCGGGACTAACCGACAATGAGCAGTTCTTC. Protein product: CATRPGLTDNEQFF.